These T cell receptor beta chains were read from a single sample in a study of tumor and adjacent non-tumor tissue in lung cancer. TCRdb itself ran the multiplex PCR reads through MiXCR, one entry per CDR3 protein. The sample contains around 120,000 distinct CDR3 sequences, roughly 67% of which appear only once. What was sequenced was lung tumor tissue. The receptor set was obtained from a man aged 25-45 years with non-small cell lung cancer. Both conserved end residues are trimmed from each CDR3. Expanded clones get a size class; other rows say once, few or many, or leave the size out.

>TRBV24-1|15|many|TRBJ2-1
ATSDFLASGSDNEQF
>TRBV12-3/TRBV12-4|10|many|TRBJ2-6
ASKGGANVLT
>TRBV29-1|10|many|TRBJ1-2
SVEDLGGGYT
>TRBV11-2|14|many|TRBJ1-1
ASSRGWGQGNTEAF
>TRBV6-6|18|few|TRBJ2-7
ASSHDLLRVFGVTSYEQY
>TRBV29-1|12|many|TRBJ2-7
SVTTDSQGYEQY
>TRBV6-5|12|NA|TRBJ1-1
ASSYSTSRIEAF
>TRBV11-2|12|NA|TRBJ1-4
TSRLDRGGEKLI
>TRBV29-1|12|few|TRBJ1-2
SVAGTGLKYGYT
>TRBV20-1|13|many|TRBJ2-1
SARDARDTYNEQF
>TRBV5-5|12|NA|TRBJ2-3
ASSTAGGSDTQY
>TRBV10-3|14|NA|TRBJ2-3
GTVREGGGARDTQY
>TRBV4-3|13|NA|TRBJ2-3
ASSRGVASTDTQY
>TRBV12-3/TRBV12-4|9|once|TRBJ2-7
ASSLQSEQY
>TRBV5-4|15|NA|TRBJ2-1
ASSVPDRGQFRNEQF
>TRBV6-2/TRBV6-3|16|NA|TRBJ1-4
ASRSIRVRISTNGKLL
>TRBV20-1|11|NA|TRBJ2-7
SALDRMTYEQY
>TRBV4-1|13|NA|TRBJ1-3
ASSQEDGNGNTIY
>TRBV6-5|12|NA|TRBJ2-7
ASSRTVNYNEQY
>TRBV5-1|13|few|TRBJ2-1
ASRSEGTGSNEQF
>TRBV7-9|12|NA|TRBJ1-1
ASMKGAIDTEAF
>TRBV6-1|12|once|TRBJ2-1
ASWGTGTYNEQL
>TRBV11-2|13|NA|TRBJ2-7
ASSWDTGPSYEQY
>TRBV11-2|13|many|TRBJ2-3
ASSLGHRATDTQY
>TRBV7-9|12|NA|TRBJ1-1
ASSLEGWDTEAF
>TRBV20-1|12|NA|TRBJ1-5
RAGPPGSNQPQH
>TRBV20-1|10|once|TRBJ1-5
NARAGNQPQH
>TRBV4-1|13|NA|TRBJ1-5
ASSQEPKEWQSQH
>TRBV12-3/TRBV12-4|10|NA|TRBJ2-1
ASSSMPREQF
>TRBV11-2|12|NA|TRBJ2-3
ASSPSRVTYTQY
>TRBV11-3|13|once|TRBJ2-5
SSSLEAGGQETQC
>TRBV6-5|12|many|TRBJ2-1
ASSYSGGSGEQF
>TRBV9|13|NA|TRBJ2-2
ASSIEGTYTGELF
>TRBV4-1|10|NA|TRBJ2-7
EAGQIHDEQH
>TRBV20-1|13|NA|TRBJ2-1
SAQTGTIVLHEQS
>TRBV6-5|12|many|TRBJ2-3
ATTGRTSTDTQY
>TRBV4-1|13|many|TRBJ2-4
ASSQAGVAKNIQY
>TRBV20-1|11|NA|TRBJ1-6
SASGQGRSPLH
>TRBV12-3/TRBV12-4|13|many|TRBJ1-5
ASTLEGGGGQPQH
>TRBV11-2|11|few|TRBJ2-7
ASSLAAGPKQY
>TRBV10-3|15|many|TRBJ2-1
AISELTSGGLRDEQF
>TRBV11-1|11|many|TRBJ2-7
ASSPRLVHEQY
>TRBV10-3|14|many|TRBJ2-1
AISEKGGSSYNEQF
>TRBV20-1|14|NA|TRBJ2-2
SARESRGGDTWELF
>TRBV6-6|14|NA|TRBJ1-6
ASRGQGGAQGSHPH
>TRBV4-2|14|NA|TRBJ2-1
ASSGSNGNSYNEQF
>TRBV6-1|13|NA|TRBJ2-7
AGSGATGSWDEQC
>TRBV6-5|16|NA|TRBJ2-6
ASSLTTAWTSGVNVPT
>TRBV12-3/TRBV12-4|14|NA|TRBJ2-2
ASSLTGLGVIGELF
>TRBV6-2/TRBV6-3|13|NA|TRBJ2-7
ASSTLRGHSYEQY
>TRBV7-9|19|few|TRBJ1-5
ASSLDLSWDRGKDSNQPQH
>TRBV6-1|11|NA|TRBJ2-5
ASRRRGQETQY
>TRBV12-3/TRBV12-4|10|medium-sized|TRBJ2-7
ASSPSLYEQY
>TRBV11-2|15|NA|TRBJ2-3
ASSPGISGRARNTQY
>TRBV29-1|10|NA|TRBJ2-7
SLTLSSYEQY
>TRBV7-8|11|NA|TRBJ1-1
VSGSRPETEAF
>TRBV24-1|11|NA|TRBJ2-7
ATSASGAYGQY
>TRBV18|11|many|TRBJ2-7
ASSQGTDVEQY
>TRBV29-1|9|NA|TRBJ1-2
NVVRGNNYT